The entry that follows covers one TCR beta chain sequence. Its specificity is not known. This sample stems from a study of a mutant IDH1 vaccine in newly diagnosed glioma. CDR3 length: 17 amino acids. Germline CDR1 and CDR2: SGHTA and FQGTGA. V was clipped by 3 bases and J by 3 bases; unmatched bases: 13. TCRdb's copy holds only in-frame clones and misses some; the assay was immunoSEQ multiplex PCR. The repertoire consists of tens of thousands of clones, with 75% to 90% occurring once and the leading ten covering about 14%. Time point of the sample: week 23, last vaccination. Doses comprised 300 ug of mutant IDH1 20-mer peptide each, plus topical imiquimod.

Material: PBMCs, obtained from a glioma patient whose treatment included an IDH1 peptide vaccine. The receptor was isolated from a man between 18 and 29 years old with glioma. The chain is built from TRBV7-3 and TRBJ1-1; 7 nucleotides line up with TRBD1. In DNA, the CDR3 is TGTGCCAGCAGCTTCGACAGGGTCTACTCTATTGACACTGAAGCTTTCTTT. This codes for CASSFDRVYSIDTEAFF.